This TCR beta chain was sequenced during a study of response to subunit inactivated influenza vaccine. Per germline, CDR1 MNHEY and CDR2 SVGEGT. This CDR3 is built from 17 residues. V shed 6 bases and J 0 bases; nucleotides not matched to a gene: 11. Study-wide points: Authors suggested few new T cells are recruited by each seasonal influenza vaccination.

This clonotype showed up just a few times. No antigen is known for it. TCRdb used MiXCR to reprocess the RT-PCR reads, holding one entry per CDR3 protein. The data show roughly 700,000 distinct CDR3 sequences, with 15% to 19% seen just once and approximately 10% held by the top ten. The chain recombines TRBV6-2 or TRBV6-3 with TRBJ1-1; 9 bases are a match to TRBD1. The sample here was PBMCs from blood, taken roughly 12 days after vaccination. The clonotype originates from a middle-aged man who received an inactivated influenza vaccine. The CDR3 loop reads CASRHASTGGVNTEAFF. The CDR3 DNA sequence: TGTGCCAGCAGACACGCGAGTACAGGGGGCGTGAACACTGAAGCTTTCTTT.